The 24 T cell receptor beta chains given below trace back to one sample, sequenced in a study of T cell responses to AZD1222 COVID-19 vaccine. TCRdb's table, derived via immunoSEQ multiplex PCR, lists solely in-frame clones and lacks some. The sample lists approximately 67,000 clones; approximately 90% were seen once. The sample was peripheral blood, taken on day 0 of AZD1222 vaccination. The receptors originated from an adult in good health.

The chain has TRBV24-1 and TRBJ1-1; D not certain. Germline CDR1 is KGHDR and CDR2 is SFDVKD. CDR3 length: 16 amino acids. With 4 bases removed from V and 10 bases from J, the gap between germline ends came to 24 bases. The DNA for the CDR3 is TGTGCCACCAGTGACCCTAGCCCCGACGGTCCCGGGCGAGCTTTCTTT. Amino acids: CATSDPSPDGPGRAFF.

The gene calls are TRBV5-4 and TRBJ2-1, with D perhaps given as TRBD1 or TRBD2 (5 bases each). V lost 4 bases to trimming and J lost 6 bases, with 11 bases between them. CDR3 length: 13 amino acids. CDR1 is SGHNT and CDR2 is YYREEE in the germline V gene (reference sequence). This chain's CDR3 is CASSPGTGNEQFF. DNA of the CDR3: TGTGCCAGCAGCCCTGGGACGGGCAATGAGCAGTTCTTC.

The rearrangement uses TRBV9 and TRBJ2-1; D may be TRBD1 or TRBD2 (5 bases each). The CDR3 runs 13 residues. V dropped 0 bases and J dropped 9 bases, with 10 bases sitting between them. CDR1 and CDR2 (germline): SGDLS, YYNGEE. CDR3 loop: CASSVGGIGEQFF. CDR3 sequence (DNA): TGTGCCAGCAGCGTAGGGGGGATCGGTGAGCAGTTCTTC.

V usage is TRBV15 and J usage is TRBJ1-2; unclear D gene. Trimming shortened V by 3 bases and J by 2 bases, and 7 bases separated the two germline ends. The CDR3 length is 13 residues. Per germline, CDR1 LNHNV and CDR2 YYDKDF (reference sequence). CDR3 nucleotide sequence: TGTGCCACCAGCAGGGGCCCCAACTATGGCTACACCTTC. Translated: CATSRGPNYGYTF.

This sequence joins TRBV7-9 and TRBJ2-3; D is unresolved. Trimming pared 4 bases from V and 8 bases from J, leaving 10 bases between. This CDR3 is 12 amino acids long. Germline V CDR1 and CDR2: SEHNR, FQNEAQ (reference sequence). DNA for the CDR3: TGTGCCAGCAGCTCTTTAGTCGGTACGCAGTATTTT. This gives the protein CASSSLVGTQYF.

The V and J genes are TRBV28 and TRBJ2-3; the D gene is possibly TRBD1 (6 bases). The CDR3 contains 11 residues. The V gene lost 2 bases and the J gene lost 10 bases, with 7 bases spanning the gap. Per germline, CDR1 MDHEN and CDR2 SYDVKM. The CDR3 DNA reads as TGTGCCAGCAGTTTAGGGGGCGCGCAGTATTTT. As protein: CASSLGGAQYF.

This clone was counted once. The J gene is TRBJ1-2, the V gene TRBV18; 10 positions agree with TRBD1. The CDR3 length is 15 residues. Germline values: CDR1 KGHSH, CDR2 LQKENI. After removal of 6 bases from V and 0 bases from J, the junction contained 4 bases not matched to a gene. The CDR3 reads CASSGQGTANYGYTF. The CDR3 DNA reads as TGTGCCAGCTCGGGACAGGGGACAGCTAACTATGGCTACACCTTC. The full variable domain, in which reference TRBV18 and TRBJ1-2 provide the parts outside the CDR3, is NAGVMQNPRHLVRRRGQEARLRCSPMKGHSHVYWYRQLPEEGLKFMVYLQKENIIDESGMPKERFSAEFPKEGPSILRIQQVVRGDSAAYFCASSGQGTANYGYTFGSGTRLTVV.

V is TRBV4-1 and J is TRBJ2-6; D not resolved. This CDR3 comprises 17 residues. Trimming left V 1 base short and J 0 bases short, with 10 bases between. Looked up from germline, CDR1 is MGHRA and CDR2 is YSYEKL. In DNA form, the CDR3 reads TGCGCCAGCAGCCAAGGATTCTTCGGCTCTGGGGCCAACGTCCTGACTTTC. Protein product: CASSQGFFGSGANVLTF.

This clone has a single count. The J gene is TRBJ1-5, the V gene TRBV15; D is perhaps TRBD1 (6 bases). Germline CDR1 reads LNHNV; CDR2 reads YYDKDF (reference sequence). This CDR3 spans 15 amino acids. V lost 0 bases and J lost 7, with 13 bases in between. The CDR3 loop is CATSRDRTGRQPQHF. As DNA, the CDR3 is TGTGCCACCAGCAGAGATCGCACAGGGAGGCAGCCCCAGCATTTT.

CDR3: CASSRLAVGEQFF. CDR3 coding DNA: TGTGCCAGCAGCCGACTAGCGGTGGGAGAGCAGTTCTTC. V gene TRBV2 combines with J gene TRBJ2-1; 9 nucleotides agree with TRBD2. Germline-derived CDR1 and CDR2 are SNHLY and FYNNEI. Trimming removed 6 bases from V and 10 bases from J; junction bases left unmatched: 7. The CDR3 contains 13 residues.

The V call is TRBV5-1, the J call TRBJ2-2, with TRBD1 matching over 7 bases. Germline values: CDR1 SGHRS, CDR2 YFSETQ. Trimming at V came to 2 bases and at J to 0 bases, leaving 1 base not matched to a gene. The CDR3 has 15 residues. CDR3 in amino acids: CASSLGTANTGELFF. The CDR3 DNA is TGCGCCAGCAGCTTAGGGACAGCGAACACCGGGGAGCTGTTTTTT.

The chain links TRBV16 to TRBJ2-7; D not resolved. The CDR3 is 13 amino acids. Deletions cut 4 bases from V and 3 bases from J, with 10 bases between. The V gene's germline CDR1 is KGHSY and CDR2 FQNENV. The CDR3 reads CASSPDADYEQYF. CDR3 coding DNA: TGTGCCAGCAGCCCGGACGCGGACTACGAGCAGTACTTC.

The chain carries TRBV4-1 and TRBJ2-3, with TRBD2 identical over 7 bases. Germline V gives CDR1 MGHRA, CDR2 YSYEKL. V gave up 4 bases and J gave up 0 bases; unmatched junction bases: 4. The CDR3 has 15 amino acids. In nucleotides, the CDR3 is TGCGCCAGCAGCCTAACGGGACTAAGCACAGATACGCAGTATTTT. Translated: CASSLTGLSTDTQYF.

The chain has TRBV6-1 and TRBJ1-2; D gene unclear. Germline V gene data show CDR1 as MNHNS and CDR2 as SASEGT. The germline V and J ends were trimmed by 1 base and 4 bases, with 16 bases remaining between them. This CDR3 is 16 amino acids long. CDR3: CASSEEMAGRIYGYTF. The CDR3 DNA sequence: TGTGCCAGCAGTGAAGAGATGGCAGGAAGGATCTATGGCTACACCTTC.

The chain links TRBV7-9 to TRBJ1-1; D remains unclear. This CDR3 contains 12 residues. Germline-derived CDR1 and CDR2 are SEHNR and FQNEAQ (reference sequence). V was pared by 4 bases and J by 6 bases, with 9 bases between. The CDR3 region has the DNA TGTGCCAGCAGCTCGTCCCTAGCTGAAGCTTTCTTT. Translated, it gives CASSSSLAEAFF.

This chain links TRBV9 with TRBJ2-7; D might be TRBD1 (6 bases). CDR1 is SGDLS and CDR2 is YYNGEE in the germline V gene. V lost 0 bases, J lost 5 bases, and 15 bases lay in between. This CDR3 has 15 residues. The CDR3 protein is CASSVATGFGDEQYF. The CDR3 DNA follows: TGTGCCAGCAGCGTAGCTACAGGGTTCGGGGACGAGCAGTACTTC.

V usage is TRBV30 and J usage is TRBJ2-7; TRBD2 aligns across 7 bases. The V gene end was trimmed by 4 bases and the J gene end by 7 bases; junction bases not matched to a gene: 10. CDR3 length equals 13 residues. Germline V CDR1 and CDR2: GTSNPN, SVGIG (reference sequence). The CDR3 region is CAWNEGWEGEQYF. The CDR3 region has the DNA TGTGCCTGGAACGAGGGTTGGGAGGGGGAGCAGTACTTC.

V and J are TRBV7-9 and TRBJ2-7; a weak D match, TRBD2 (6 bases). V shed 2 bases and J shed 2 bases, with 10 bases lying between them. This CDR3 has 14 residues. Per the germline V gene, CDR1 is SEHNR and CDR2 is FQNEAQ (reference sequence). CDR3 amino acids: CASSLPGRTYEQYF. CDR3 nucleotide sequence: TGTGCCAGCAGCTTACCAGGGAGGACCTACGAGCAGTACTTC.

The rearrangement uses TRBV6-5 and TRBJ2-7, with TRBD2 matching 11 bases. There are 14 residues in the CDR3. Germline V gene lookup returns CDR1 MNHEY and CDR2 SVGAGI. The trim removed 6 bases at V and 2 bases at J, leaving 3 bases unmatched. CDR3 residues: CASRTSGRAYEQYF. CDR3 DNA sequence: TGTGCCAGCAGAACTAGCGGGAGAGCCTACGAGCAGTACTTC.

This chain connects TRBV10-3 to TRBJ1-1; D is undetermined. CDR1 ENHRY and CDR2 SYGVKD come from the germline V gene. CDR3 size: 14 residues. V lost 2 bases to trimming and J lost 0 bases, with 7 bases between them. As DNA, the CDR3 is TGTGCCATCAGTGAGGGAGGAGTGAACACTGAAGCTTTCTTT. Residues: CAISEGGVNTEAFF.

The rearrangement links TRBV19 to TRBJ1-2; D gene uncertain. The CDR3 is 13 residues long. Germline V gene data show CDR1 as LNHDA and CDR2 as SQIVND (reference sequence). V lost 5 bases, J lost 7 bases, and 14 bases lay in between. The chain's CDR3 is CASSPVRGSGYTF. The DNA of the CDR3 is TGTGCCAGTAGTCCCGTGCGGGGTAGTGGCTACACCTTC.

The table lists this clone with a few counts. The chain combines TRBV28 with TRBJ2-5; D not certain. Per germline, CDR1 MDHEN and CDR2 SYDVKM. This CDR3 is 11 amino acids long. V was shortened by 6 bases and J by 5 bases, with 7 bases between the two germline ends. The CDR3 loop is CASSPRETQYF. Written as DNA, the CDR3 is TGTGCCAGCAGCCCTCGGGAGACCCAGTACTTC.

This chain links TRBV28 with TRBJ1-1, with 9 nucleotides matching TRBD1. Germline loops: CDR1 MDHEN, CDR2 SYDVKM. Germline trimming cut 3 bases from V and 3 bases from J; bases unmatched to any gene: 14. The length of the CDR3 is 18 residues. CDR3 coding DNA: TGTGCCAGCAGTTTGCCAGCCAACAGGGGGCGGAGTGACACTGAAGCTTTCTTT. Translation gives CASSLPANRGRSDTEAFF.

In this sample, this clone turned up once. The J gene is TRBJ2-3, the V gene TRBV18, with 15 nucleotides matching TRBD2. The V and J ends lost 5 bases and 6 bases, in that order; junction bases with no gene match: 6. CDR1 and CDR2 from the germline V gene are KGHSH and LQKENI. CDR3 size: 16 residues. CDR3 in DNA: TGTGCCAGCTCATCAGGACTAGCGGGAGGGGAGGATACGCAGTATTTT. Translating gives CASSSGLAGGEDTQYF.